The 9 T cell receptor beta chains presented below share a single source sample, sequenced in a study of T cell repertoires in cytomegalovirus infection. The antigens these receptors bind are not known. TCRdb reprocessed the reads via MiXCR and lists one record per CDR3 protein. The sample holds around 540,000 distinct CDR3 sequences, 30% to 40% seen once. Material: cultured PBMCs, obtained from culture after CMV antigen stimulation. These receptors were collected from a human donor in good health (CMV status not recorded). Some clones in this sample may be carry-over from other donors' samples.

This rearrangement joins TRBV27 to TRBJ1-6; no reliable D call. The germline V and J ends were trimmed by 0 bases and 6 bases, with 18 bases remaining between them. This CDR3 contains 18 residues. From germline, CDR1 is MNHEY and CDR2 SMNVEV (reference sequence). CDR3 protein: CASSLSAAPEYGNSPLHF. The DNA of the CDR3 is TGTGCCAGCAGTTTATCGGCGGCCCCAGAGTACGGTAATTCACCCCTCCACTTT.

This chain links TRBV15 with TRBJ2-1; 11 bases agree with TRBD1. From germline, CDR1 is LNHNV and CDR2 YYDKDF (reference sequence). This CDR3 is built from 14 residues. V gave up 3 bases and J gave up 9 bases; unmatched junction bases: 4. CDR3 residues: CATSRGQGGIEQFF. Written as DNA, the CDR3 is TGTGCCACCAGCAGGGGACAGGGGGGGATTGAGCAGTTCTTC. The variable domain in full, completed from reference TRBV15 and TRBJ2-1, reads DAMVIQNPRYQVTQFGKPVTLSCSQTLNHNVMYWYQQKSSQAPKLLFHYYDKDFNNEADTPDNFQSRRPNTSFCFLDIRSPGLGDTAMYLCATSRGQGGIEQFFGPGTRLTVL.

The chain is built from TRBV19 and TRBJ2-7; D call uncertain. The CDR3 covers 12 residues. V dropped 0 bases and J dropped 7 bases, with 7 bases sitting between them. CDR1 is LNHDA, CDR2 SQIVND, per germline (reference sequence). The CDR3 DNA reads as TGTGCCAGTAGTATAGATCCAGTGGAGCAGTACTTC. Protein: CASSIDPVEQYF.

This chain joins TRBV7-2 and TRBJ2-7, with D perhaps matching TRBD1 or TRBD2 (5 bases each). CDR3 length equals 14 residues. The V and J ends lost 5 bases and 4 bases respectively, with 15 bases between them. The germline V gene encodes CDR1 SGHTA and CDR2 FQGNSA. The CDR3 DNA reads as TGTGCCAGCAGCGAGGGGAGTCTCGGATACGAGCAGTACTTC. It encodes CASSEGSLGYEQYF. Combining the CDR3 with reference TRBV7-2 and TRBJ2-7 gives the whole variable domain GAGVSQSPSNKVTEKGKDVELRCDPISGHTALYWYRQSLGQGLEFLIYFQGNSAPDKSGLPSDRFSAERTGGSVSTLTIQRTQQEDSAVYLCASSEGSLGYEQYFGPGTRLTVT.

This clonotype was counted at least ten times. CDR3 residues: CASSLFLAGDTDTQYF. Written as DNA, the CDR3 is TGTGCCAGCAGCTTATTTCTAGCAGGCGACACAGATACGCAGTATTTT. The chain is built from TRBV7-2 and TRBJ2-3, with D tentatively TRBD2 (5 bases). Trimming removed 2 bases at V and 2 bases at J, with 14 bases between. Germline assignment: CDR1 SGHTA and CDR2 FQGNSA. The CDR3 has 16 amino acids. Full variable domain (missing parts from reference TRBV7-2 and TRBJ2-3): GAGVSQSPSNKVTEKGKDVELRCDPISGHTALYWYRQSLGQGLEFLIYFQGNSAPDKSGLPSDRFSAERTGGSVSTLTIQRTQQEDSAVYLCASSLFLAGDTDTQYFGPGTRLTVL.

This clonotype was observed a single time. DNA of the CDR3: TGCAGCGTGGCGGACAGCCAAGAGACCCAGTACTTC. Translated, it gives CSVADSQETQYF. This chain joins TRBV29-1 and TRBJ2-5; a possible D gene is TRBD1 (6 bases). The CDR3 has 12 residues. Per germline, CDR1 SQVTM and CDR2 ANQGSEA. V shed 6 bases and J shed 1 base, with 9 bases lying between them.

The J gene is TRBJ1-5, the V gene TRBV6-2 or TRBV6-3; 8 nucleotides line up with TRBD1. Per germline, CDR1 MNHEY and CDR2 SVGEGT. The CDR3 length is 16 residues. Germline trimming cut 2 bases from V and 6 bases from J; bases unmatched to any gene: 9. CDR3 loop: CASSYTDRVRFQPQHF. The CDR3 DNA is TGTGCCAGCAGTTACACGGACAGGGTCAGGTTTCAGCCCCAGCATTTT.

This clonotype was seen only a few times. The CDR3 loop reads CASSYPGEQFF. CDR3 in DNA: TGTGCCAGCAGTTACCCCGGCGAGCAGTTCTTC. This sequence joins TRBV6-6 and TRBJ2-1; no firm D call. V was trimmed by 2 bases and J by 10 bases, leaving 6 bases between them. CDR1 is MNHNY, CDR2 SVGAGI, per germline (reference sequence). This CDR3 is 11 amino acids long.

This clonotype was picked up a small number of times. The chain has TRBV7-2 and TRBJ1-5; D is unclear. Germline lookup yields CDR1 SGHTA and CDR2 FQGNSA. There are 15 residues in the CDR3. V was shortened by 2 bases and J by 7 bases, with 15 bases between the two germline ends. This CDR3 is CASSLWSGPKQPQHF. The DNA for the CDR3 is TGTGCCAGCAGCTTATGGTCCGGCCCAAAGCAGCCCCAGCATTTT.